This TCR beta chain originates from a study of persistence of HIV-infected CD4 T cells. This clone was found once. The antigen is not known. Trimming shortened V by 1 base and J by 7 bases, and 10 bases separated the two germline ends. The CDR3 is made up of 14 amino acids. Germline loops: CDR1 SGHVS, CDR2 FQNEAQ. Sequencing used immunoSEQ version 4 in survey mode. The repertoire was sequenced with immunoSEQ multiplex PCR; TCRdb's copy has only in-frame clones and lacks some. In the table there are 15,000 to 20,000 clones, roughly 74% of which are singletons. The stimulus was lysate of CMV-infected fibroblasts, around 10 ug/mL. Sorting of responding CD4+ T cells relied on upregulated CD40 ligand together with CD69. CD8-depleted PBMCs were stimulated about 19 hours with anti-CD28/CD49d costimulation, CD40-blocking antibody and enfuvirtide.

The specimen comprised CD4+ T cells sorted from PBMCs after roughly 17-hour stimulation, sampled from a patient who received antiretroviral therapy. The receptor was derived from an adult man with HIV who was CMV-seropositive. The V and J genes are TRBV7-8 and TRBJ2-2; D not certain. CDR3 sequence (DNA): TGTGCCAGCAGCTTAGGACCCAATATCGGGGAGCTGTTTTTT. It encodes CASSLGPNIGELFF.